A selection of T cell receptor beta chains follows, all from one sample in a study of cytomegalovirus exposure and HLA in healthy donors. Assay: immunoSEQ multiplex PCR; the TCRdb copy retains only in-frame clones and omits some. The sample gives approximately 110,000 clones, 70% to 75% of which show up once; approximately 1.3% is in the top ten. The sample comprised PBMCs. Source of these receptors: a man aged 35-49 years in good health and CMV-seronegative. Both conserved end residues are part of each CDR3. The order of the fields is clone size, V gene, CDR3 protein. Rows give clone size only sometimes, using once, few, many, or a class for an expanded clone.

clone_size: .
v_call: TRBV25-1
cdr3_aa: CASSEYGLALKYEQYF

clone_size: once
v_call: TRBV2
cdr3_aa: CASSDGRRAGSEAFF

clone_size: .
v_call: TRBV6-1
cdr3_aa: CASSETGFRTRESYEQYF

clone_size: once
v_call: TRBV28
cdr3_aa: CASSLRGAADTQYF

clone_size: few
v_call: TRBV5-8
cdr3_aa: CASTTPGLGSYEQYF

clone_size: .
v_call: TRBV5-8
cdr3_aa: CASSFGGGGYGYTF

clone_size: few
v_call: TRBV7-6
cdr3_aa: CASSQDRASYEQYF

clone_size: few
v_call: TRBV9
cdr3_aa: CASSAPSGEKLFF

clone_size: .
v_call: TRBV2
cdr3_aa: CASRGDRGRETQYF

clone_size: .
v_call: TRBV27
cdr3_aa: CASSLTGNYGYTF

clone_size: .
v_call: TRBV11-2
cdr3_aa: CASSLAGGRGYTF

clone_size: .
v_call: TRBV23-1
cdr3_aa: CASTPGAGRGYGYTF

clone_size: .
v_call: TRBV28
cdr3_aa: CASSRGWDGVKPTNEKLFF

clone_size: few
v_call: TRBV15
cdr3_aa: CATGARANQPQHF

clone_size: .
v_call: TRBV11-2
cdr3_aa: CASSLARWTSGEETQYF

clone_size: few
v_call: TRBV25-1
cdr3_aa: CASSAPGTGVYGYTF

clone_size: .
v_call: TRBV7-9
cdr3_aa: CASSSGLNTGELFF

clone_size: .
v_call: TRBV7-8
cdr3_aa: CASSLSGSSGNTIYF

clone_size: .
v_call: TRBV4-1
cdr3_aa: CASRQQGLSGNTIYF

clone_size: .
v_call: TRBV6-5
cdr3_aa: CASSYFSGSHEQYF

clone_size: .
v_call: TRBV7-7
cdr3_aa: CASSSVLGSGTQYF

clone_size: .
v_call: TRBV7-3
cdr3_aa: CASSPSGTGNYEQYF

clone_size: .
v_call: TRBV23-1
cdr3_aa: CASSQSHRGSYEQYF

clone_size: few
v_call: TRBV25-1
cdr3_aa: CASRKDKGGYTF

clone_size: few
v_call: TRBV5-1
cdr3_aa: CASRAQGGTNEKLFF

clone_size: .
v_call: TRBV4-2
cdr3_aa: CASSQKAGREYQETQYF

clone_size: .
v_call: TRBV5-1
cdr3_aa: CASSSTSRTDTQYF

clone_size: .
v_call: TRBV19
cdr3_aa: CASSTRTGPYEQYF

clone_size: .
v_call: TRBV5-1
cdr3_aa: CASSWTTGGYGYTF

clone_size: .
v_call: TRBV7-2
cdr3_aa: CASSLGGTITNTGELFF

clone_size: .
v_call: TRBV7-2
cdr3_aa: CASSPGTSYEQYF

clone_size: .
v_call: TRBV30
cdr3_aa: CAWSRDRENYGYTF

clone_size: .
v_call: TRBV7-2
cdr3_aa: CASSPGGGAYNEQFF

clone_size: .
v_call: TRBV9
cdr3_aa: CASSAAGGGTGEQFF

clone_size: medium-sized
v_call: TRBV4-2
cdr3_aa: CASSQDETSSYEQYF

clone_size: .
v_call: TRBV6-5
cdr3_aa: CASSYSGEFGQPQHF

clone_size: once
v_call: TRBV7-9
cdr3_aa: CASSYTRTSGRIGTQYF

clone_size: .
v_call: TRBV5-1
cdr3_aa: CASSLARGRPPNTEAFF

clone_size: few
v_call: TRBV7-6
cdr3_aa: CASSPGDSEAFF

clone_size: few
v_call: TRBV5-1
cdr3_aa: CAILAEDSAFYEQYF

clone_size: .
v_call: TRBV19
cdr3_aa: CASRSGRGEQFF

clone_size: .
v_call: TRBV6-6
cdr3_aa: CASSQPGQGLYEQYF

clone_size: once
v_call: TRBV2
cdr3_aa: CASRDNTDTQYF

clone_size: once
v_call: TRBV7-8
cdr3_aa: CASSLSYTGGGEQFF

clone_size: .
v_call: TRBV10-2
cdr3_aa: CASVDLGHYEQYF

clone_size: .
v_call: TRBV29-1
cdr3_aa: CSVEGQGGRTEQFF

clone_size: .
v_call: TRBV6-6
cdr3_aa: CASSYELDPDTQYF